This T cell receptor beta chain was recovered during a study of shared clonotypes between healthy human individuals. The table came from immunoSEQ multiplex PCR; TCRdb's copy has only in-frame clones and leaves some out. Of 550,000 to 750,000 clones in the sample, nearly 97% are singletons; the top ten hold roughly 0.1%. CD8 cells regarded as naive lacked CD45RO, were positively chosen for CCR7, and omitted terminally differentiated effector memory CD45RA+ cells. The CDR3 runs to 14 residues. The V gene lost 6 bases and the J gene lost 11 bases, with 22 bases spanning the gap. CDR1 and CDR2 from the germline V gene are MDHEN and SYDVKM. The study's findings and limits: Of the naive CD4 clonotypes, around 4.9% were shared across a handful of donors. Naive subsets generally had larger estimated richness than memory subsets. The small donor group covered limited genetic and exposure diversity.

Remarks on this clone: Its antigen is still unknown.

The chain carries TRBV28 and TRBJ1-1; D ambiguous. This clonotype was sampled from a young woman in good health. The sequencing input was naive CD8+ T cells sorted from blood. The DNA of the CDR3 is TGTGCCAGCAGCCCACTCCTTAGTACCTCCGGCGCTTTCTTT. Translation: CASSPLLSTSGAFF.